Described below is a single T cell receptor beta chain sequence and its context. These data originate in a study of blood T cell repertoires in COVID-19. Cohort assignment relied on participant-reported clinical history. Trimming removed 1 base from V and 0 bases from J; junction bases left unmatched: 12. CDR3 length equals 20 residues. The germline CDR1 and CDR2 sequences are SNHLY and FYNNEI. TCRdb's table, derived via immunoSEQ multiplex PCR, lists solely in-frame clones and lacks some. The table has about 300,000 clones, about nine tenths seen once. The sequence was obtained from a woman between 18 and 29 years old who had recovered from COVID-19. The genes are TRBV2 and TRBJ2-1; 10 bases are shared with TRBD2. Sequencing was done on a sample of PBMCs or T cells enriched from blood (not recorded which). This chain's CDR3 is CASSEEETSGSYGSYNEQFF. The DNA of the CDR3 is TGTGCCAGCAGTGAAGAGGAGACTAGCGGGTCGTACGGCTCCTACAATGAGCAGTTCTTC.